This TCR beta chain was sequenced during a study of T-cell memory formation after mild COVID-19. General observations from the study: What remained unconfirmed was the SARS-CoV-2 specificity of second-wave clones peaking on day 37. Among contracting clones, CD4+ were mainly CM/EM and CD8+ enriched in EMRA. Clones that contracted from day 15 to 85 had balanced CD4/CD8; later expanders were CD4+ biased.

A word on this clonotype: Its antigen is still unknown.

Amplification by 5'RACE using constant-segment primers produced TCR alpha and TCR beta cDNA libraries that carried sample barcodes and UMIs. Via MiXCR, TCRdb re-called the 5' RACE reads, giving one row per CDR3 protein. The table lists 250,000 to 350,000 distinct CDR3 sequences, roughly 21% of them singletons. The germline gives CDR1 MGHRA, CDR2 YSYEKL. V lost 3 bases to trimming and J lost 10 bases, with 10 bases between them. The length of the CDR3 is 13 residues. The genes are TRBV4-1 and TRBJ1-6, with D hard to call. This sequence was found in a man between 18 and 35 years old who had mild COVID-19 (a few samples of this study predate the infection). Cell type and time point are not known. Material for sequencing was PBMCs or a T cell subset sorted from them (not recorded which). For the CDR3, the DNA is TGCGCCAGCAGCCACCCTGGCGTCTCACCCCTCCACTTT. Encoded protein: CASSHPGVSPLHF.